The 23 T cell receptor beta chains below all came from one sample that was sequenced in a study of T-cell reconstitution after alpha-beta-depleted transplantation in children. For TCRbeta, the library was prepared with unique molecular identifiers. TCRdb reprocessed the PCR reads via MiXCR and lists one record per CDR3 protein. The data contain 260,000 or so distinct CDR3 sequences, more than 10% of them singletons. Sample: PBMCs from the stem cell graft donor, taken from the stem cell graft. Source of these receptors: a human donor who donated a stem cell graft to a child with acute lymphoblastic leukemia.

This clonotype was recorded many times. This chain joins TRBV6-5 and TRBJ2-7; D remains unclear. The CDR3 loop spans 11 amino acids. V lost 4 bases and J 3 bases, leaving 4 bases between the germline ends. CDR1 is MNHEY and CDR2 is SVGAGI in the germline V gene. The chain's CDR3 is CASSSHYEQYF. CDR3 nucleotide sequence: TGTGCCAGCAGTTCCCACTACGAGCAGTACTTC.

This clonotype came up many times. The chain is built from TRBV7-9 and TRBJ2-7; 7 positions match TRBD2. Germline V gene sequence: CDR1 SEHNR, CDR2 FQNEAQ (reference sequence). The CDR3 extends over 13 amino acids. V lost 5 bases and J lost 8; bases outside the gene matches: 9. The CDR3 reads CASSQGTGGKQYF. DNA of the CDR3: TGTGCCAGCAGCCAGGGAACGGGGGGAAAGCAGTACTTC.

In this sample, this clonotype turned up many times. The rearrangement joins TRBV6-1 to TRBJ1-6; D is perhaps TRBD1 (5 bases). The CDR3 contains 13 residues. CDR1 and CDR2 (germline): MNHNS, SASEGT. Trimming shortened V by 7 bases and J by 8 bases, and 12 bases separated the two germline ends. The CDR3 bases are TGTGCCAGCAAGAGGGGCAGTGATTCACCCCTCCACTTT. Residues: CASKRGSDSPLHF.

This chain links TRBV4-2 with TRBJ2-7; D is tentatively TRBD1 or TRBD2 (6 bases each). Per the germline V gene, CDR1 is LGHNA and CDR2 is YNFKEQ. This CDR3 spans 17 amino acids. Trimming stripped 2 bases from V and 3 bases from J, with 20 bases between. CDR3 loop: CASSQRGVLDKYYEQYF. The CDR3 DNA is TGTGCCAGCAGCCAAAGGGGGGTCCTGGACAAATACTACGAGCAGTACTTC.

On this clonotype itself: Just one base apart from a much larger clone, this may be a read error. The V and J genes are TRBV6-5 and TRBJ2-5, with D maybe TRBD1 (5 bases). Looked up from germline, CDR1 is MNHEY and CDR2 is SVGAGI. V was trimmed by 4 bases and J by 1 base, leaving 13 bases between them. This CDR3 comprises 15 residues. The CDR3 DNA reads TGTGCCAGCAGTTCGTTGGAAGACAGCCAAGAGACCCAGTACTTC. This codes for CASSSLEDSQETQYF.

This clonotype was detected ten times or more. The chain couples TRBV20-1 to TRBJ2-5; the D gene is possibly TRBD2 (6 bases). The CDR3 length is 14 residues. Trimming shortened V by 4 bases and J by 5 bases, and 17 bases separated the two germline ends. Germline V gene sequence: CDR1 DFQATT, CDR2 SNEGSKA (reference sequence). CDR3 DNA sequence: TGCAGTGCTAAAGGCCCGGGGGAGAGGGAGACCCAGTACTTC. Translated: CSAKGPGERETQYF.

This clonotype came up many times. The gene calls are TRBV7-9 and TRBJ2-1, with unresolved D. This CDR3 has 11 residues. The V gene's germline CDR1 is SEHNR and CDR2 FQNEAQ (reference sequence). V shed 5 bases and J shed 10 bases, with 9 bases lying between them. The CDR3 nucleotides read TGTGCCAGCAGCCAAAGGGTAGAGCAGTTCTTC. This encodes CASSQRVEQFF.

V gene TRBV20-1 combines with J gene TRBJ2-1; 9 bases agree with TRBD2. The junction had 7 bases not matched to a gene; V was cut back by 5 bases and J by 8 bases. CDR1 and CDR2 (germline): DFQATT, SNEGSKA (reference sequence). The CDR3 spans 13 residues. CDR3 amino acids: CSALGLAIHEQFF. The CDR3 DNA reads TGCAGTGCTTTGGGACTAGCAATCCATGAGCAGTTCTTC.

Many counts were recorded for this clonotype. The chain carries TRBV7-8 and TRBJ2-2, with 9 bases identical to TRBD2. With 8 bases clipped from V and 1 base from J, the junction kept 8 bases outside the gene matches. The CDR3 spans 16 residues. CDR1 and CDR2 (germline): SGHVS, FQNEAQ. DNA for the CDR3: TGTGCCAGCGAGGATAGAGCGGGGGGGAACACCGGGGAGCTGTTTTTT. Encoded protein: CASEDRAGGNTGELFF.

Remarks on this clonotype: It may be a read error: a sequence one base away is much more abundant. The chain links TRBV7-2 to TRBJ2-1; D not resolved. CDR3 size: 11 residues. CDR1 and CDR2 (germline): SGHTA, FQGNSA. V lost 3 bases, J lost 5 bases, and 2 bases lay in between. Written as DNA, the CDR3 is TGTGCCAGCAGCTTTCACAATGAGCAGTTCTTC. It codes for CASSFHNEQFF.

This clonotype was seen a handful of times. The chain carries TRBV27 and TRBJ2-1; D possibly uses TRBD1 or TRBD2 (5 bases each). CDR3 length equals 16 residues. CDR1 is MNHEY and CDR2 is SMNVEV in the germline V gene (reference sequence). V was pared by 5 bases and J by 12 bases, with 26 bases between. The chain's CDR3 is CASSPERAWDPLAQFF. CDR3 DNA: TGTGCCAGCAGTCCGGAGAGAGCGTGGGACCCTCTAGCGCAGTTCTTC.

This clonotype was seen ten or more times. The genes are TRBV5-1 and TRBJ2-3; TRBD1 or TRBD2 may be the D gene (5 bases each). Trimming removed 3 bases at V and 0 bases at J, with 8 bases between. The CDR3 sequence is 14 residues long. Germline values: CDR1 SGHRS, CDR2 YFSETQ. CDR3 amino acids: CASSSGDSTDTQYF. CDR3 bases: TGCGCCAGCAGCTCCGGGGACAGCACAGATACGCAGTATTTT.

Comment on this clonotype: A read error may explain this, as a much larger clone is one base away. The V and J genes are TRBV29-1 and TRBJ1-2; the D is unclear. The V gene lost 4 bases and the J gene lost 10 bases, with 22 bases spanning the gap. The CDR3 spans 14 residues. Germline loops: CDR1 SQVTM, CDR2 ANQGSEA. The CDR3 protein is CSVATLYSPGAYTF. Written as DNA, the CDR3 is TGCAGCGTTGCAACTCTCTACTCCCCGGGTGCCTACACCTTC.

This clonotype was seen many times. The rearrangement links TRBV11-2 to TRBJ2-1; D not certain. Germline V gene data show CDR1 as SGHAT and CDR2 as FQNNGV. Trimming removed 5 bases at V and 15 bases at J, with 17 bases between. This CDR3 contains 12 residues. The CDR3 sequence: CASSGPGLRPFF. The CDR3 nucleotides read TGTGCCAGCAGCGGCCCGGGCCTAAGGCCGTTCTTC.

The table lists this clonotype with many counts. The V call is TRBV9, the J call TRBJ2-1; 9 bases fit TRBD2. V dropped 1 base and J dropped 5; count of bases not matched to a gene: 7. Per germline, CDR1 SGDLS and CDR2 YYNGEE. This CDR3 has 16 residues. The CDR3 region is CASSVRSGGPHNEQFF. DNA of the CDR3: TGTGCCAGCAGCGTACGGAGCGGGGGGCCCCACAATGAGCAGTTCTTC.

This clonotype was seen repeatedly, ten times or more. The V gene is TRBV25-1, the J gene TRBJ1-4; 10 nucleotides line up with TRBD1. CDR1 and CDR2 (germline): MGHDK, SYGVNS. This CDR3 is 16 amino acids long. Trimming took 4 bases from V and 8 from J; bases not matched to a gene: 10. CDR3 sequence reads: CASSGGTGARPEKLFF. The DNA of the CDR3 is TGTGCCAGCAGTGGGGGGACAGGGGCCAGGCCGGAAAAACTGTTTTTT. Together with reference TRBV25-1 and TRBJ1-4, the CDR3 gives the full variable domain: EADIYQTPRYLVIGTGKKITLECSQTMGHDKMYWYQQDPGMELHLIHYSYGVNSTEKGDLSSESTVSRIRTEHFPLTLESARPSHTSQYLCASSGGTGARPEKLFFGSGTQLSVL.

This clonotype was counted ten times or more. This rearrangement joins TRBV28 to TRBJ2-3, with TRBD2 identical over 8 bases. After removal of 7 bases from V and 3 bases from J, the junction contained 12 bases not matched to a gene. The CDR3 loop spans 16 amino acids. Germline V gives CDR1 MDHEN, CDR2 SYDVKM. The CDR3 sequence: CASTVGGGPWTDTQYF. CDR3 nucleotide sequence: TGTGCCAGCACCGTCGGCGGGGGGCCTTGGACAGATACGCAGTATTTT.

In its sample, this clonotype was seen many times. This rearrangement joins TRBV7-3 to TRBJ2-1; D is unresolved. V shed 5 bases and J shed 6 bases, with 26 bases lying between them. The germline V gene has CDR1 SGHTA and CDR2 FQGTGA. CDR3 length: 18 residues. This CDR3 reads CASSPSVLRTPFINEQFF. The CDR3 DNA follows: TGTGCCAGCAGCCCTTCGGTGCTCCGGACCCCCTTTATCAATGAGCAGTTCTTC.

This clonotype was counted many times. DNA for the CDR3: TGTGCCAGCAGTGAGGTTCGGGTGGGGCCCGAGACCCAGTACTTC. Translating it yields CASSEVRVGPETQYF. The J gene is TRBJ2-5, the V gene TRBV2; perhaps TRBD1 as D (5 bases). V was clipped by 3 bases and J by 5 bases, with 16 bases between them. The CDR3 has 15 amino acids. CDR1 is SNHLY, CDR2 FYNNEI, per germline.

This clonotype showed up many times. The J gene is TRBJ1-6, the V gene TRBV7-2; 7 bases map to TRBD1. The CDR3 is made up of 14 amino acids. The germline V gene has CDR1 SGHTA and CDR2 FQGNSA. Losses at the gene ends were 5 bases for V and 9 bases for J; bases not matched to a gene: 7. CDR3 residues: CASSLQGKASPLHF. CDR3 bases: TGTGCCAGCAGCCTACAGGGGAAGGCTTCACCCCTCCACTTT.

V gene TRBV6-1 combines with J gene TRBJ2-7; tentative D call: TRBD1 (5 bases). The CDR3 length is 15 residues. Trimming pared 7 bases from V and 0 bases from J, leaving 16 bases between. Germline CDR1 and CDR2: MNHNS and SASEGT. CDR3 in DNA: TGTGCCAGCACCGAAGGGCAGGGAAGCTCCTACGAGCAGTACTTC. Its translation: CASTEGQGSSYEQYF.

This clonotype was observed many times. The V gene is TRBV28, the J gene TRBJ1-5, with D uncertain. Germline CDR1 and CDR2: MDHEN and SYDVKM. Trimming stripped 3 bases from V and 3 bases from J, with 6 bases between. The CDR3 is 13 residues long. CDR3: CASSFSINQPQHF. The DNA for the CDR3 is TGTGCCAGCAGTTTTTCTATCAATCAGCCCCAGCATTTT.

This clonotype has at least ten counts. The genes are TRBV27 and TRBJ2-7; D may be TRBD1 (5 bases). V gave up 5 bases and J gave up 7 bases, with 15 bases separating them. Per germline, CDR1 MNHEY and CDR2 SMNVEV (reference sequence). The CDR3 sequence is 13 residues long. The CDR3 loop reads CASSARVGGEQYF. DNA of the CDR3: TGTGCCAGCAGTGCCAGGGTAGGCGGAGAGCAGTACTTC.